What follows is one T cell receptor (beta chain) and its context. V was pared by 6 bases and J by 1 base, with 9 bases of the junction left unmatched. From germline, CDR1 is SNHLY and CDR2 FYNNEI. The CDR3 covers 15 residues. This entry comes from a study of blood T cell repertoires in COVID-19. The repertoire was sequenced with immunoSEQ multiplex PCR; TCRdb's copy has only in-frame clones and lacks some. The data contain roughly 300,000 clones, 87% of them singletons. The source is a woman in her 50s who had recovered from COVID-19. The chain has TRBV2 and TRBJ2-7; TRBD2 matches 7 bases. Sequenced input: peripheral blood. The CDR3 nucleotides read TGTGCCAGCAGGGGCCGGGGAGGGAAGTCCTACGAGCAGTACTTC. It specifies CASRGRGGKSYEQYF.